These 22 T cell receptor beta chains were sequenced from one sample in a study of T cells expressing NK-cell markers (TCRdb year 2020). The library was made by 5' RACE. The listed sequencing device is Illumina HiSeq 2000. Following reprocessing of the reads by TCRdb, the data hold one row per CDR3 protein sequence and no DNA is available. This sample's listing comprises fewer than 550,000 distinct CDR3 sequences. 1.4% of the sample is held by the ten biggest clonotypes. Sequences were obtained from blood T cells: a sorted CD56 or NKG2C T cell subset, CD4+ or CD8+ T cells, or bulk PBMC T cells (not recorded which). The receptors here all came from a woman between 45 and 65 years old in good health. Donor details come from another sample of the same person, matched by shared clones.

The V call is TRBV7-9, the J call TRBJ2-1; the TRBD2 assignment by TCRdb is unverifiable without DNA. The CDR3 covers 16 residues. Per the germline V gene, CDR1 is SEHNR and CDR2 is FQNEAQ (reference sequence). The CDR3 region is CASSLWLGLAGNEQFF.

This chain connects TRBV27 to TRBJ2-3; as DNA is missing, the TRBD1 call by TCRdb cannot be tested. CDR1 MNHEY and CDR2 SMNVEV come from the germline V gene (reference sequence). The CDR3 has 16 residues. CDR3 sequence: CASSTHGRLGADTQYF.

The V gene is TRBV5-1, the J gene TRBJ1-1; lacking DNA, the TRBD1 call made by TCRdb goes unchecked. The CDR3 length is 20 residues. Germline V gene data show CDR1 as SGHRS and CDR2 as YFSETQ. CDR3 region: CASSLASGTGTGGAGTEAFF.

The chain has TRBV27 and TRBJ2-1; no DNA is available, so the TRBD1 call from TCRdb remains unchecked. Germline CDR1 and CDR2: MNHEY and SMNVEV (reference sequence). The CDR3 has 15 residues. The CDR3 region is CASSARGVQSNEQFF.

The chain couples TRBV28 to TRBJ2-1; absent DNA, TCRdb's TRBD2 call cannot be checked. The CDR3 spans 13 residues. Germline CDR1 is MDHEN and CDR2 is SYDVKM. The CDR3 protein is CATSLAGENEQFF.

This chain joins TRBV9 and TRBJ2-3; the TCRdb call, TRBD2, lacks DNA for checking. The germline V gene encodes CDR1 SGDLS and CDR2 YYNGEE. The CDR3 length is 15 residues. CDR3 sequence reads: CASSASGRTTDTQYF.

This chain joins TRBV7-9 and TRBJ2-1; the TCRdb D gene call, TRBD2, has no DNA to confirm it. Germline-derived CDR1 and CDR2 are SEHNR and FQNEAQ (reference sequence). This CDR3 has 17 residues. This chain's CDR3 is CASSLDSGPSNYNEQFF.

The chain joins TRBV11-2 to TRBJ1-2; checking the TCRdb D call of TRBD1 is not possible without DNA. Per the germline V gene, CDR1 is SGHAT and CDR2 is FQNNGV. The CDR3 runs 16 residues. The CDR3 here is CASSSIRDKDNYGYTF.

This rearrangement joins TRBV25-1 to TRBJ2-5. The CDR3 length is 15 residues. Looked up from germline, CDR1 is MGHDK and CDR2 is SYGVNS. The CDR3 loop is CASSELFPGQETQYF.

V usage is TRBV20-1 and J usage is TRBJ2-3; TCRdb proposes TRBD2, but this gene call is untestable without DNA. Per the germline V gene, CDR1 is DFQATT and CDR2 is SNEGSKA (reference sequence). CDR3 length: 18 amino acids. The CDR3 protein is CSATPGPGTSGFTDTQYF.

CDR3 in amino acids: CASRMRAGTGELFF. V and J are TRBV12-3 or TRBV12-4 and TRBJ2-2; lacking DNA, the TRBD1 call made by TCRdb goes unchecked. This CDR3 comprises 14 residues.

CDR3 residues: CASNRPTAGRGRLGYGYTF. The chain is built from TRBV4-1 and TRBJ1-2; absent DNA, TCRdb's TRBD1 call cannot be checked. The CDR3 runs to 19 residues. Germline CDR1 is MGHRA and CDR2 is YSYEKL.

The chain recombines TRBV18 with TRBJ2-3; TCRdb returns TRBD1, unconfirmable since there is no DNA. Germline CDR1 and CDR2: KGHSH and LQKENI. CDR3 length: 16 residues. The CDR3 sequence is CASSPITGPIADTQYF.

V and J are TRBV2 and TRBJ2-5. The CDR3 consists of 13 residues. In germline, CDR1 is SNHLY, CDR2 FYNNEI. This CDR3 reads CASSSWTGETQYF.

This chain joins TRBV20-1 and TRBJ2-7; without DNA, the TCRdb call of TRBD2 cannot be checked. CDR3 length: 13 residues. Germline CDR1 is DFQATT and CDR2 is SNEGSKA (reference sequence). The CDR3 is CSASNLLEGEQYF.

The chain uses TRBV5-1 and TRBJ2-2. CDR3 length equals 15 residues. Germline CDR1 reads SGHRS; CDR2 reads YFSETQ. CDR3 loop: CASSLGLGNTGELFF.

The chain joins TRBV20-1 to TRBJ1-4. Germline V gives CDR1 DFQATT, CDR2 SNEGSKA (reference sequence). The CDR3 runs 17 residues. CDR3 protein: CSARSFELRTLNEKLFF.

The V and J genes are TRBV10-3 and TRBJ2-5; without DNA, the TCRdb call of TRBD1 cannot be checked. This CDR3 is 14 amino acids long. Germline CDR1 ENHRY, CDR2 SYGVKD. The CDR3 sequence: CAISVQGAQETQYF.

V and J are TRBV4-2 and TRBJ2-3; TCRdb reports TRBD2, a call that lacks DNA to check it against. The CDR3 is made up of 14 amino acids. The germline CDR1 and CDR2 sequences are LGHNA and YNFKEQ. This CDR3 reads CASSGGLITDTQYF.

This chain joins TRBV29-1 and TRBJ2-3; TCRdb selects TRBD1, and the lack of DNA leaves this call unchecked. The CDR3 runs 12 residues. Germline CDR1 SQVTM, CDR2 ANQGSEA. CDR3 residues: CSVATGTDTQYF.

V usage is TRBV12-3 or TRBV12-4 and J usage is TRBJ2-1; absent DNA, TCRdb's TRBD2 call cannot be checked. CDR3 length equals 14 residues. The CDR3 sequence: CASSRLGLSDEQFF.

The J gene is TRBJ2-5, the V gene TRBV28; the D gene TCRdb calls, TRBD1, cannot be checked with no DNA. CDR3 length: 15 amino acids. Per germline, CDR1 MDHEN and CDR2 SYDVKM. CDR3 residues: CASLKRGGRQETQYF.